This T cell receptor beta chain was found in a study of cytomegalovirus exposure and HLA in healthy donors. The overall study: Across roughly 400 genotyped donors, more than 75% landed in the Caucasian-associated ancestry cluster. Study observations and caveats: Previously analyzed data showed that most TCR beta V segments were productive at a frequency of about 90% or about 30%.

This clone was found a few times. Its antigen is not known. The PCR ran on 60 Vbeta and 13 Jbeta primers. Profiling relied on immunoSEQ multiplex PCR, and the TCRdb table lists in-frame clones only, not all of them. The sample has over 45,000 clones; approximately 80% are singletons. V was clipped by 4 bases and J by 2 bases, with 17 bases between them. Germline CDR1 is SGHTA and CDR2 is FQGNSA. This CDR3 has 17 residues. The sample was PBMCs. The receptor's source is a female donor in good health and CMV-seronegative. The genes are TRBV7-2 and TRBJ1-4, with D possibly being TRBD1 (6 bases). The CDR3 here is CASSWGGGGVTNEKLFF. The CDR3 DNA sequence: TGTGCCAGCAGCTGGGGGGGAGGGGGGGTTACTAATGAAAAACTGTTTTTT.